This entry describes one TCR beta chain. The specificity of this receptor is unknown. Base qualities are missing; no much larger clone stands one base away. This entry comes from a study of shared clonotypes between healthy human individuals (TCRdb year 2020). About the study as a whole: The cohort comprised two women and three men aged 18 to 49 years. Leukapheresis yielded between about 0.94 and 9 billion PBMCs per donor. Different laboratories and diverse techniques were used to prepare libraries and sequence TCR repertoires, to increase sequencing depth and limit assay-specific biases. The study deeply sequenced blood TCR repertoires of five healthy adults to estimate repertoire size and the extent of clonotype sharing between individuals. Per donor, three plates each were used for CD4 naive and CD4 memory, two for CD8 naive, and one for CD8 memory.

V gives up 1 base and J gives up 7 bases, and the segment between their germline ends measures 4 bases. Via the germline V gene (reference sequence), CDR1 is SEHNR and CDR2 FQNEAQ. Spanning cysteine to phenylalanine, the CDR3 consists of 12 amino acids. CDR3 DNA only is kept here, 36 bases in frame from base 1. Using the deep immunoSEQ assay, TCR CDR3 regions were amplified from genomic DNA by multiplex PCR. Extracted genomic DNA from each cell subset was spread evenly across all wells of several immunoSEQ 96-well plates, with each plate serving as a replicate. For sorted subsets, each replicate PCR was loaded with approximately 0.2 ug genomic DNA, equivalent to some 31,000 T cell genomes. Purified libraries were measured with a Qubit 3.0 fluorometer, size-checked on a Bioanalyzer 2100, and measured again with the KAPA Library Quantification kit. Every immunoSEQ 96-well plate was sequenced on a dedicated single-read 150-cycle Illumina NextSeq 550 flow cell. Regarding the original processing steps: Because only junctional sequences without quality scores were contained in the immunoSEQ output, filtering matching that applied to full-length reads could not be performed. To assign V/J genes and CDR3, sequences were annotated using PyIR, a Python wrapper for IgBLAST v1.9, with IMGT germline references. Any read was removed if the V/J assignment was weak (E-value above 1e-6), the CDR3 was missing, or the read contained stop codons, out-of-frame junctions, or ambiguous translated residues. A V3J clonotype was defined by an identical inferred V gene, J gene, and CDR3 amino acid sequence. Percentage overlap between repertoires was computed as shared unique clonotypes divided by the size of the smaller repertoire. Three approaches were used to assess repertoire richness: RTK rarefaction, the Chao1 estimator, and Recon v2.1 estimates of unobserved clonotypes. OLGA was used to compute generation probabilities for all TCRbeta clonotypes that the gDNA method yielded from a few donors. Sourced from immuneACCESS, this table was stored by TCRdb with only in-frame sequences that have V and J called. A share of the clones is absent; for the studies checked, an unresolved V gene accounts for under half, and the remainder has no known explanation. D and trimming come from the DNA, and the V and J calls and clone size come from that table. The sample includes around 700,000 clones, with around 90% observed a single time. 20% to 25% of the sample is held by the ten biggest clonotypes.

The study at large found these results: Sampling was restricted to blood, and TCR repertoires in tissue are likely to differ from TCR repertoires in blood. Even with the large sequencing depth, rarefaction of the sorted-subset datasets indicated that sequencing was incomplete. Based on pairwise subsampling, the degree of clonotype sharing among donors was expected to be affected by sequencing depth. Compared with non-shared clonotypes, clonotypes shared by all four sorted-subset donors had higher generation probabilities. Roughly 5% of naive CD4, 3.5% of naive CD8, 2.3% of memory CD4, and less than 0.45% of memory CD8 clonotypes were shared across a few donors. Larger estimated clonotype richness was generally found for naive subsets than for memory subsets. The small number of donors limited the genetic and exposure-history diversity represented.

CD8 naive samples consisted of CD45RO-negative cells that were positively selected for CCR7, yielding a CD45RA+CCR7+ population without TemRA cells. Donors were healthy HIV-negative adults with no recently reported acute infections or vaccinations. Only Caucasian adults living in Nashville, Tennessee, USA were represented among the donors. After blood collection by leukapheresis, PBMCs were isolated using Ficoll-Histopaque density gradient centrifugation and then cryopreserved in the vapor phase of liquid nitrogen. Analytical flow cytometry was used to check the purity and quantity of every magnetically sorted T cell population. Genomic DNA was isolated from every sorted fraction and measured by UV absorbance on a Nanodrop 2000c.

The sequence was collected from a man aged 30 to 39 in good health. Material: naive CD8+ T cells sorted from blood. Per the publication, the cell subset or site label means: CD45RA+CCR7+. The chain employs TRBV7-9 and TRBJ2-2; no D gene is confidently identified. The encoded CDR3 is CASSLGDGELFF. The DNA reads as follows: TGTGCCAGCAGCTTAGGGGACGGGGAGCTGTTTTTT.